This T cell receptor (beta chain) was captured in a study of blood T cells in healthy people across ages. Alongside a J-beta primer mix, a sample-barcoded 5' primer served in a second PCR lasting 7 to 11 cycles. TCRdb ran MiXCR on the 5' RACE reads and lists one entry per CDR3 protein. This table holds approximately 800,000 distinct CDR3 sequences, 20% to 30% found once. Trimming stripped 2 bases from V and 1 base from J, with 13 bases between. Germline assignment: CDR1 MNHEY and CDR2 SMNVEV (reference sequence). The CDR3 extends over 16 amino acids. These data were likewise used in another study, on T cells of mothers and their children.

The chain uses TRBV27 and TRBJ2-3; D assignment may be TRBD1 or TRBD2 (5 bases each). The TCR was taken from a boy between 10 and 17 years old in good health. The sample comprised blood. In DNA, the CDR3 is TGTGCCAGCAGTTTACTGGGGGAAGTGGGCACAGATACGCAGTATTTT. Protein: CASSLLGEVGTDTQYF.